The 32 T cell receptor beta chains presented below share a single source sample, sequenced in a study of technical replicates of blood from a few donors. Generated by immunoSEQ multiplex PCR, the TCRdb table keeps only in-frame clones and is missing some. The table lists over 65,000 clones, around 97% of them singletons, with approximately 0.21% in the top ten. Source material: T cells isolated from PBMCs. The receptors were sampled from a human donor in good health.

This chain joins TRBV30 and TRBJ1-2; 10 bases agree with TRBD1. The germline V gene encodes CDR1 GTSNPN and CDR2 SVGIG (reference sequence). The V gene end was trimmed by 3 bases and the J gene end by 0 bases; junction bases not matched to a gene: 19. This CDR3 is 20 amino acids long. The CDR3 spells CAWSRGYGTGDPKANYGYTF. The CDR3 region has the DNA TGTGCCTGGAGCCGGGGGTACGGGACAGGGGACCCCAAAGCTAACTATGGCTACACCTTC.

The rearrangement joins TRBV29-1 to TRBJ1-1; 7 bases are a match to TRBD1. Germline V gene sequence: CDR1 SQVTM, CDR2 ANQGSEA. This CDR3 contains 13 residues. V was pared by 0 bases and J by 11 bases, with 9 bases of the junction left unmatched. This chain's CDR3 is CSVEDDREWGAFF. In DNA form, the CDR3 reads TGCAGCGTTGAAGACGACAGGGAGTGGGGGGCTTTCTTT.

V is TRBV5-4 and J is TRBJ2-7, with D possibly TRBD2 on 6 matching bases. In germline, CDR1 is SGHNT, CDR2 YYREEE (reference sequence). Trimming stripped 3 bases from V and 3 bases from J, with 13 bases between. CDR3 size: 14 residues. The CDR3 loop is CASSSGLMNYEQYF. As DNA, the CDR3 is TGTGCCAGCAGCTCGGGACTGATGAACTACGAGCAGTACTTC.

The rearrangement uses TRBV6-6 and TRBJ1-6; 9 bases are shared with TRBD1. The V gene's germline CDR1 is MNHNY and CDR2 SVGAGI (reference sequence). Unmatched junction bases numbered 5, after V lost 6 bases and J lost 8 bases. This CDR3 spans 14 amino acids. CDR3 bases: TGTGCCAGCAGCGCACAGGGGGCGGATTCACCCCTCCACTTT. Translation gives CASSAQGADSPLHF.

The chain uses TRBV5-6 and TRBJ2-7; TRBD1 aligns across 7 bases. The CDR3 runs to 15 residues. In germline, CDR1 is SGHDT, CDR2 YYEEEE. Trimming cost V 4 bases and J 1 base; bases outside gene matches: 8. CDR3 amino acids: CASSPGQPKSYEQYF. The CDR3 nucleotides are TGTGCCAGCAGCCCGGGACAGCCGAAGTCCTACGAGCAGTACTTC.

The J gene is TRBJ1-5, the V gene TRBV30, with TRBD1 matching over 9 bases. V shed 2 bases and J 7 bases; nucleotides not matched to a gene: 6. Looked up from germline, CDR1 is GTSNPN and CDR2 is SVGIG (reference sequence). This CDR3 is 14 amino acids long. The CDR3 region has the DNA TGTGCCTGGAGTCCGGGACAGGGCGCCCAGCCCCAGCATTTT. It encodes CAWSPGQGAQPQHF.

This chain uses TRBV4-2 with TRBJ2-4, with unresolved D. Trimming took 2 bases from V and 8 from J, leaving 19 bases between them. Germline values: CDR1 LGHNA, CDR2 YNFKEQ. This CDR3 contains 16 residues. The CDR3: CASSQTPSAARDIQYF. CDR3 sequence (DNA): TGTGCCAGCAGCCAAACCCCCTCCGCGGCGAGAGACATTCAGTACTTC.

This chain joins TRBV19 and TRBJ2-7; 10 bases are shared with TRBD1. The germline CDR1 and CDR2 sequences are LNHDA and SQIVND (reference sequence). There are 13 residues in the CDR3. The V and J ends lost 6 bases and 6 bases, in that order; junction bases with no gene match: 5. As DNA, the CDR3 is TGTGCCAGTAGGGGACAGGGGACGGGCGAGCAGTACTTC. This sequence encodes CASRGQGTGEQYF.

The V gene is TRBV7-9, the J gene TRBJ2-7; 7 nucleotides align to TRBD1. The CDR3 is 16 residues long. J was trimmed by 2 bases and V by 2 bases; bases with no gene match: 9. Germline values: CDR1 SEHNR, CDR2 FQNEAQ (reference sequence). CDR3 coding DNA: TGTGCCAGCAGCTTATTAGGACAGGAGATTACCTACGAGCAGTACTTC. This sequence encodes CASSLLGQEITYEQYF.

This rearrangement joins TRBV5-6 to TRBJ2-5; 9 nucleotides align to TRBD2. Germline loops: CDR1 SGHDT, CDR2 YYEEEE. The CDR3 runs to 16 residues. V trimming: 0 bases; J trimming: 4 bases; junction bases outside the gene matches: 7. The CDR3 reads CASSLGGSGSSETQYF. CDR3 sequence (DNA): TGTGCCAGCAGCTTGGGGGGTAGCGGGAGTTCAGAGACCCAGTACTTC.

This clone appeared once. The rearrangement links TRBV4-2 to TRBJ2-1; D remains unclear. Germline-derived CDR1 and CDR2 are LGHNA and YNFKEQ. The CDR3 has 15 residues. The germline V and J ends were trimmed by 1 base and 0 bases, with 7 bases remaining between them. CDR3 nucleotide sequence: TGTGCCAGCAGCCAAGGGGCCAGCTCCTACAATGAGCAGTTCTTC. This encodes CASSQGASSYNEQFF.

In DNA form, the CDR3 reads TGCAGCGTTGGATACAGCGGGCGCTACGAGCAGTACTTC. This gives the protein CSVGYSGRYEQYF. The gene calls are TRBV29-1 and TRBJ2-7, with D perhaps TRBD2 (6 bases). CDR1 and CDR2 from the germline V gene are SQVTM and ANQGSEA. The CDR3 is made up of 13 amino acids. Trimming left V 4 bases short and J 3 bases short, with 13 bases between.

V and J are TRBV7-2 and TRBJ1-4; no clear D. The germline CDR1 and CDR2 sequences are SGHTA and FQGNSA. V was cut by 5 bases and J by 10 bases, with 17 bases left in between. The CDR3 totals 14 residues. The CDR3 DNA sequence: TGTGCCAGCAGCACTACCCCTACCCCCCGAAAACTGTTTTTT. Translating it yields CASSTTPTPRKLFF. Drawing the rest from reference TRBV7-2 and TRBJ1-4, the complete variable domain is GAGVSQSPSNKVTEKGKDVELRCDPISGHTALYWYRQSLGQGLEFLIYFQGNSAPDKSGLPSDRFSAERTGGSVSTLTIQRTQQEDSAVYLCASSTTPTPRKLFFGSGTQLSVL.

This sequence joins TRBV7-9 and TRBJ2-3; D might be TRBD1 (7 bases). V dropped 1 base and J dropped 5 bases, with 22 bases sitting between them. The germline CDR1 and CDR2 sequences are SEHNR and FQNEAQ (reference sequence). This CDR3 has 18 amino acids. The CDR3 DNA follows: TGTGCCAGCAGCTTAGGAACTACCCGGGCAGGGGGAGGAGATACGCAGTATTTT. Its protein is CASSLGTTRAGGGDTQYF.

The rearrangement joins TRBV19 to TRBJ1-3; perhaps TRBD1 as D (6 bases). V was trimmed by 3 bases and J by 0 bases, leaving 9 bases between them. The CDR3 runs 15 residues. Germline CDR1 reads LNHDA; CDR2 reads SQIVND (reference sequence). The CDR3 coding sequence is TGTGCCAGTAGTATTGGACAGAGCTCTGGAAACACCATATATTTT. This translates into CASSIGQSSGNTIYF.

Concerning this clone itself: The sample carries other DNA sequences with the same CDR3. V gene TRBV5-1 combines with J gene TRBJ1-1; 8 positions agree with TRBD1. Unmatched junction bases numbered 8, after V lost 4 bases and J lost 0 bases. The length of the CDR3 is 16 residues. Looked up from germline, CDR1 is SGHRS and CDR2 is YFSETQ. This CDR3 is CASSLGQGGMNTEAFF. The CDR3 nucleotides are TGCGCCAGCAGCCTTGGACAGGGTGGGATGAACACTGAAGCTTTCTTT. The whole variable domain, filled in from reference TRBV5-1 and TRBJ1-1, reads KAGVTQTPRYLIKTRGQQVTLSCSPISGHRSVSWYQQTPGQGLQFLFEYFSETQRNKGNFPGRFSGRQFSNSRSEMNVSTLELGDSALYLCASSLGQGGMNTEAFFGQGTRLTVV.

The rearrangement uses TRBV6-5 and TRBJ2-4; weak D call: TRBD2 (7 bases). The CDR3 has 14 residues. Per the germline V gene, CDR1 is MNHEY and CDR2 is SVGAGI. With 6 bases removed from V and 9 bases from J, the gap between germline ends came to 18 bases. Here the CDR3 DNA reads TGTGCCAGCAGGGGGGCAGGGAGGGAGAGCATTCAGTACTTC. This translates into CASRGAGRESIQYF.

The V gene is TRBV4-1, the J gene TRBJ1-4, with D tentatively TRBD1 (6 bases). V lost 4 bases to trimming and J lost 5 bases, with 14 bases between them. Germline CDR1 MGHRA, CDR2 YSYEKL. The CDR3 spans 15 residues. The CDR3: CASSLTGTLNEKLFF. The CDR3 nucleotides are TGCGCCAGCAGCCTAACCGGGACATTGAATGAAAAACTGTTTTTT.

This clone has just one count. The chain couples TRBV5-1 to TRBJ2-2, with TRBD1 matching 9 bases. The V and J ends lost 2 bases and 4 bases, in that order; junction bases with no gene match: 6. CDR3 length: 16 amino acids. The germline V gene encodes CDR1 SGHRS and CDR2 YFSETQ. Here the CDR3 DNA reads TGCGCCAGCAGCTTCCGGACAGGGGCGGTCACCGGGGAGCTGTTTTTT. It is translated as CASSFRTGAVTGELFF.

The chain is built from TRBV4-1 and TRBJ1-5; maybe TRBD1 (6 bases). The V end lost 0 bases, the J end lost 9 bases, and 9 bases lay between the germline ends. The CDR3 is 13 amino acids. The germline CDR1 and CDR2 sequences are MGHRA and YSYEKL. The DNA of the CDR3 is TGCGCCAGCAGCCAAGAGGGGGGGCCGCCCCAGCATTTT. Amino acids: CASSQEGGPPQHF.

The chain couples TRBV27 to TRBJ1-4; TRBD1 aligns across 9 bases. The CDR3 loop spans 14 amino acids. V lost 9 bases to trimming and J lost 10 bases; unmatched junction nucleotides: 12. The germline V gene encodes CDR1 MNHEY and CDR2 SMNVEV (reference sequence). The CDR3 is CASHGWGQGGKLFF. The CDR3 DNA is TGTGCCAGTCATGGTTGGGGACAGGGTGGAAAACTGTTTTTT.

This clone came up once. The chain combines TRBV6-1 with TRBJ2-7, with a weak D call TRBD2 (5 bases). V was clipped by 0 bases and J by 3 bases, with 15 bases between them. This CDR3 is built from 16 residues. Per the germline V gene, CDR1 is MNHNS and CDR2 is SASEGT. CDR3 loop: CASSEALSGGVYEQYF. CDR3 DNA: TGTGCCAGCAGTGAAGCATTATCCGGAGGAGTCTACGAGCAGTACTTC.

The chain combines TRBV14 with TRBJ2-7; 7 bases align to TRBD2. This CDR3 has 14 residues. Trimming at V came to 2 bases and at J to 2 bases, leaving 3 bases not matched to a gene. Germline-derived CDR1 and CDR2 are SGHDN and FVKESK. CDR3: CASSQTSVPYEQYF. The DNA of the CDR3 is TGTGCCAGCAGCCAAACTAGCGTGCCCTACGAGCAGTACTTC. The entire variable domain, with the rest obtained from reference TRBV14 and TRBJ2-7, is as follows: EAGVTQFPSHSVIEKGQTVTLRCDPISGHDNLYWYRRVMGKEIKFLLHFVKESKQDESGMPNNRFLAERTGGTYSTLKVQPAELEDSGVYFCASSQTSVPYEQYFGPGTRLTVT.

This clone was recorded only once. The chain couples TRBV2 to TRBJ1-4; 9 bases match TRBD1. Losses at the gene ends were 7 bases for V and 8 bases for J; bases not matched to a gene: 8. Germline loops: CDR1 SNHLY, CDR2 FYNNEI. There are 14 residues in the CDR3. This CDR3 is CASTRTGVVEKLFF. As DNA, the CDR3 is TGTGCCAGCACTCGGACAGGGGTGGTGGAAAAACTGTTTTTT.

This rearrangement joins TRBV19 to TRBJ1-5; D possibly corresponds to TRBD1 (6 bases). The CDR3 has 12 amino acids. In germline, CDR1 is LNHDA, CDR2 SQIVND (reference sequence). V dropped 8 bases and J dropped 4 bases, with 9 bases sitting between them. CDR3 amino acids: CASGQGNQPQHF. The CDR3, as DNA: TGTGCCAGTGGGCAGGGGAATCAGCCCCAGCATTTT.

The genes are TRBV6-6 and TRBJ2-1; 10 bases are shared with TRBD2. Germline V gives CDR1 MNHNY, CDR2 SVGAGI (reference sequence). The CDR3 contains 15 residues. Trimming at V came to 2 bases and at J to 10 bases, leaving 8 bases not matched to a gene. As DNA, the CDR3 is TGTGCCAGCAGTTACGCTAGCGGGAGAGCATGGGAGCAGTTCTTC. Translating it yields CASSYASGRAWEQFF.

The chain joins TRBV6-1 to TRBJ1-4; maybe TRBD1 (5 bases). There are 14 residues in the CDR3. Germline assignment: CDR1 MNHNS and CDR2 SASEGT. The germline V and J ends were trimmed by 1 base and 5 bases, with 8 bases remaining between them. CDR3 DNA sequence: TGTGCCAGCAGTGAAGTTGGGGCGAATGAAAAACTGTTTTTT. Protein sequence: CASSEVGANEKLFF.

CDR3 protein: CASSVQMSKETQYF. Here the CDR3 DNA reads TGTGCCAGCAGCGTACAGATGAGTAAGGAGACCCAGTACTTC. The gene calls are TRBV7-9 and TRBJ2-5; the D is unclear. Germline-derived CDR1 and CDR2 are SEHNR and FQNEAQ (reference sequence). The V gene lost 5 bases and the J gene lost 5 bases, with 15 bases spanning the gap. The CDR3 has 14 residues.

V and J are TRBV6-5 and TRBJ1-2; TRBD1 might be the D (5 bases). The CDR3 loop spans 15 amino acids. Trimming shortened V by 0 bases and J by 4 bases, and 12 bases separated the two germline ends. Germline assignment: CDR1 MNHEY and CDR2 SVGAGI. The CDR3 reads CASSYSLLGLYGYTF. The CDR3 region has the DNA TGTGCCAGCAGTTACTCACTCTTGGGGCTCTATGGCTACACCTTC.

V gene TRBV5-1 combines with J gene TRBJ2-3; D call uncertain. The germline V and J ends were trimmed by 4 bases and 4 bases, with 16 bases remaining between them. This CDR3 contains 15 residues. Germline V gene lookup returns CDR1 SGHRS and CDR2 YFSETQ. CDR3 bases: TGCGCCAGCAGCGTCGCTACCCAGGCCCCAGATACGCAGTATTTT. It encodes CASSVATQAPDTQYF.

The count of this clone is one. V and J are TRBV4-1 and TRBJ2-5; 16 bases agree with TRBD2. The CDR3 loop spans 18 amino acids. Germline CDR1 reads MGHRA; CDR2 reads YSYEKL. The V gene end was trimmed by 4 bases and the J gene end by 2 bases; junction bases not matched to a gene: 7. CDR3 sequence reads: CASSRGTSGGADQETQYF. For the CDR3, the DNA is TGCGCCAGCAGCCGCGGGACTAGCGGGGGGGCAGATCAAGAGACCCAGTACTTC.

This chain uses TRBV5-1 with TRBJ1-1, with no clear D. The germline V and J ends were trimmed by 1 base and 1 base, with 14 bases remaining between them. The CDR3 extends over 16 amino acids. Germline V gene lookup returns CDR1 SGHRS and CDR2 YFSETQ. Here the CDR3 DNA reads TGCGCCAGCAGCTTGAACAGTTTAATATCGAACACTGAAGCTTTCTTT. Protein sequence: CASSLNSLISNTEAFF.